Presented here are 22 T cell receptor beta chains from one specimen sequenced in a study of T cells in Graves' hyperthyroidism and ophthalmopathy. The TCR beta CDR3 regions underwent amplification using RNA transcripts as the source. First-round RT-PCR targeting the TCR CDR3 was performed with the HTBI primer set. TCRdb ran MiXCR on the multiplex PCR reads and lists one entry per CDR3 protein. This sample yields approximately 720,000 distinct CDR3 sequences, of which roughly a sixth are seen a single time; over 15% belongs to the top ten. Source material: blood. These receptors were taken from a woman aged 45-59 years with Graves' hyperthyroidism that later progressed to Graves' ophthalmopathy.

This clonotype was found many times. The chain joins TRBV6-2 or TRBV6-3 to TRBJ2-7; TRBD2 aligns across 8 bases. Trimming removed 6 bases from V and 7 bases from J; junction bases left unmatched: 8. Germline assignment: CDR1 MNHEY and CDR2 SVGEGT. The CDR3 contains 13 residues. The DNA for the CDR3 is TGTGCCAGCAGGCGGGGGGCCCGCTTGGAGCAGTACTTC. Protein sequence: CASRRGARLEQYF.

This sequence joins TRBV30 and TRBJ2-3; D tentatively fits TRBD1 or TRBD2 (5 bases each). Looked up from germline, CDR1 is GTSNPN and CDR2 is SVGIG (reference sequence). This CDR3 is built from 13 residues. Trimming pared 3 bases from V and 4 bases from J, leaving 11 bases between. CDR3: CAWRVLGADTQYF. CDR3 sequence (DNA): TGTGCCTGGAGAGTGTTGGGGGCAGATACGCAGTATTTT.

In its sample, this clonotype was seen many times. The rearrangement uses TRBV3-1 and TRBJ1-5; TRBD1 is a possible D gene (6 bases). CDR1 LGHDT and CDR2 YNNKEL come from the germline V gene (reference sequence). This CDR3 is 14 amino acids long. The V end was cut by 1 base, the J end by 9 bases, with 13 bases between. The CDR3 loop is CASSQGGGPRPQHF. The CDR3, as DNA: TGTGCCAGCAGCCAAGGGGGGGGCCCTCGGCCCCAGCATTTT.

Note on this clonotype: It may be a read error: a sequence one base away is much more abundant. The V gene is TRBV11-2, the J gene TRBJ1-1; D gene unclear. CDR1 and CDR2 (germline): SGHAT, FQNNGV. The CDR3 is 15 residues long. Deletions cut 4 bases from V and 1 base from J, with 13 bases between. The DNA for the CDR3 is TGTGCCAGCAGCTCGGCCGGCTACTCGAACACTGAAGCTTTCTTT. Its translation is CASSSAGYSNTEAFF.

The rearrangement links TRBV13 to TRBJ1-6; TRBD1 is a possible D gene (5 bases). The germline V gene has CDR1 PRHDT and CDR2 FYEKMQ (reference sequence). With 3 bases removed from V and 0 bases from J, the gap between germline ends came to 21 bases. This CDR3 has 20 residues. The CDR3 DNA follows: TGTGCCAGCAGCTTGTTTGTGGGACCAGGGTTGAGCTCCTATAATTCACCCCTCCACTTT. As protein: CASSLFVGPGLSSYNSPLHF.

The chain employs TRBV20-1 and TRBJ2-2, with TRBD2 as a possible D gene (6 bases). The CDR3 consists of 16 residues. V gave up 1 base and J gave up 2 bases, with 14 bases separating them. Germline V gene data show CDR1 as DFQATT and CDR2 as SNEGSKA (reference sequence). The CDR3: CSARAGETVNTGELFF. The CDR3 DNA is TGCAGTGCTAGAGCGGGGGAGACAGTAAACACCGGGGAGCTGTTTTTT.

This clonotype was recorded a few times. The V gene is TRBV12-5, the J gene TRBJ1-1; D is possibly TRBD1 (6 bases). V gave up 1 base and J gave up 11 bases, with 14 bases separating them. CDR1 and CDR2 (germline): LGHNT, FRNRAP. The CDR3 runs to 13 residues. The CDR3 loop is CASGLALQGDAFF. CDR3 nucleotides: TGTGCTAGTGGTTTGGCCCTACAGGGTGATGCTTTCTTT.

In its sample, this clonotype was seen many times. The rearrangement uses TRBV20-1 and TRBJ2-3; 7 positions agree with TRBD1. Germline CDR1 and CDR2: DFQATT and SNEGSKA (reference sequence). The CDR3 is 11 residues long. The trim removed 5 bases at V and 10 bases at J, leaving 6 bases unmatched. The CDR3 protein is CSAHRGSAQYF. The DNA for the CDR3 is TGCAGTGCTCACAGGGGCTCGGCGCAGTATTTT.

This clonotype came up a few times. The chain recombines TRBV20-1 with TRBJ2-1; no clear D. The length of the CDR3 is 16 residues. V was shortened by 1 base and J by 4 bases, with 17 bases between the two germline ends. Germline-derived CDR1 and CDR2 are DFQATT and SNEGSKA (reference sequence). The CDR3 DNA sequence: TGCAGTGCTAGAGGAACATTTCAGGAATTATACAATGAGCAGTTCTTC. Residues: CSARGTFQELYNEQFF.

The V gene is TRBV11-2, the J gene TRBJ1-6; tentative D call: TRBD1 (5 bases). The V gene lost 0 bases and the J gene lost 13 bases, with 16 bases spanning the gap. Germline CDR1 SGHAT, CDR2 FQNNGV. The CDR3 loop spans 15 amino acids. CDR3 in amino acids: CASSLEGREGSPLHF. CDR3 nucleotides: TGTGCCAGCAGCTTAGAAGGCAGGGAGGGATCGCCCCTCCACTTT. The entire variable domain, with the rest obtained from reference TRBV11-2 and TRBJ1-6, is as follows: EAGVAQSPRYKIIEKRQSVAFWCNPISGHATLYWYQQILGQGPKLLIQFQNNGVVDDSQLPKDRFSAERLKGVDSTLKIQPAKLEDSAVYLCASSLEGREGSPLHFGNGTRLTVT.

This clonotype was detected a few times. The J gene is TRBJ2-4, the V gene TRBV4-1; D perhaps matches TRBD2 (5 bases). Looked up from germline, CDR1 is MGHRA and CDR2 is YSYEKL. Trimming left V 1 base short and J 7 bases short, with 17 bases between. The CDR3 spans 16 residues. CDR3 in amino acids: CASSQVGFLGDNIQYF. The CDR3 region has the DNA TGCGCCAGCAGCCAAGTCGGATTCCTGGGAGACAACATTCAGTACTTC.

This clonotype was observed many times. The CDR3, as DNA: TGTGCCACCACTTCGGACAGGCCCAATCAGCCCCAGCATTTT. It yields the protein CATTSDRPNQPQHF. The chain uses TRBV24-1 and TRBJ1-5, with 7 bases lining up with TRBD1. CDR3 length: 14 residues. Germline V gives CDR1 KGHDR, CDR2 SFDVKD. The ends lost 8 bases at V and 3 bases at J; junction bases unmatched: 6.

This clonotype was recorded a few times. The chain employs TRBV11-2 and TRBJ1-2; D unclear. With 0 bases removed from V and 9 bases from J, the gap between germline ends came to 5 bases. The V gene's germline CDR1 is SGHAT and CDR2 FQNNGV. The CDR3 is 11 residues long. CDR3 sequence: CASSLDLSYTF. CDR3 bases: TGTGCCAGCAGCTTAGATCTGAGCTACACCTTC.

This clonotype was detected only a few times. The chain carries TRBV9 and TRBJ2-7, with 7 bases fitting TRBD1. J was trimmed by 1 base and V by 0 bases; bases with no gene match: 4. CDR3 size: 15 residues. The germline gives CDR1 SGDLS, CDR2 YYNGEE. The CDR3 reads CASSVGGGLSYEQYF. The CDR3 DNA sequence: TGTGCCAGCAGCGTAGGAGGGGGCCTTTCCTACGAGCAGTACTTC.

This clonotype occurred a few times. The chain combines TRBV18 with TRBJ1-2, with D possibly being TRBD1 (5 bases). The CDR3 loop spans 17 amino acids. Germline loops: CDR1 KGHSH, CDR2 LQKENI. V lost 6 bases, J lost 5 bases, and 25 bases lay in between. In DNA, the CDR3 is TGTGCCAGCTCCCCCGGTACGGGGGGTATCGGGCCTTATGGCTACACCTTC. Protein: CASSPGTGGIGPYGYTF.

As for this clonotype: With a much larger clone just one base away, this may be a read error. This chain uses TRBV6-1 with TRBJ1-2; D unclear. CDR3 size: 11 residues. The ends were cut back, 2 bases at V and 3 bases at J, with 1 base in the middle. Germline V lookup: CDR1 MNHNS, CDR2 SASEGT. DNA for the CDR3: TGTGCCAGCAGTGAATACTATGGCTACACCTTC. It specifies CASSEYYGYTF.

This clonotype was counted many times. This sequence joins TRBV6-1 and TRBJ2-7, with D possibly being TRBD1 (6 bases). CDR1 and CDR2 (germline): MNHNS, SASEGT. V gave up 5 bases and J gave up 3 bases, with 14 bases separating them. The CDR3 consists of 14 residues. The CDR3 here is CASSRDTAVYEQYF. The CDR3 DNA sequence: TGTGCCAGCAGTCGGGACACCGCAGTCTACGAGCAGTACTTC.

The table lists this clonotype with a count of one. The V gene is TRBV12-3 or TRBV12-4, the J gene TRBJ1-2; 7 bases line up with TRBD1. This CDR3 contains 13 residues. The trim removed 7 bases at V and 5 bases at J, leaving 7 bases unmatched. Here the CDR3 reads CASTRDSEYGYTF. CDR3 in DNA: TGTGCCAGCACCCGGGACAGTGAATATGGCTACACCTTC.

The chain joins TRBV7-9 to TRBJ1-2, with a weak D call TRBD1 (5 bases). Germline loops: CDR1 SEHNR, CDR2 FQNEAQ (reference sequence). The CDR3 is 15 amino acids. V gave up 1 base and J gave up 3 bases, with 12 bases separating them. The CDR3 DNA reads TGTGCCAGCAGCTTAGGGACAAGGGATTACTATGGCTACACCTTC. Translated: CASSLGTRDYYGYTF.

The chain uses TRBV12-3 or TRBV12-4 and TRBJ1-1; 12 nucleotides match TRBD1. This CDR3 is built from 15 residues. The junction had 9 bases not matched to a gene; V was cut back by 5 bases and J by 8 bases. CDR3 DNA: TGTGCCAGCAGTCCCGGGACAGGGGGCTCGGGAGAAGCTTTCTTT. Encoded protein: CASSPGTGGSGEAFF.

The DNA of the CDR3 is TGTGCCAGTAGTAAGACAGTTTACAATGAGCAGTTCTTC. Translated: CASSKTVYNEQFF. The chain links TRBV19 to TRBJ2-1, with D possibly TRBD1 on 5 matching bases. The V gene lost 4 bases and the J gene lost 4 bases, with 8 bases spanning the gap. This CDR3 is built from 13 residues. Germline assignment: CDR1 LNHDA and CDR2 SQIVND (reference sequence).

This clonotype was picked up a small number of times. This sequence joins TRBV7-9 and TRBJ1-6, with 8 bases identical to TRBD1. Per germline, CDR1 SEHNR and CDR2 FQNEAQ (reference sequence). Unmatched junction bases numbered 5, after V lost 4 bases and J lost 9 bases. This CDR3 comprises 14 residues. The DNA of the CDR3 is TGTGCCAGCAGCTGGCCGGACAGGGCTTCACCCCTCCACTTT. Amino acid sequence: CASSWPDRASPLHF.